The present entry profiles one T cell receptor beta chain with its context. Its antigen is currently unknown. This CDR3 is 17 amino acids long. The V gene's germline CDR1 is SGHTA and CDR2 FQGNSA. V shed 1 base, J shed 1 base, and the junction held 4 bases outside the gene matches. This entry is derived from a study of shared clonotypes between healthy human individuals. Whole-study findings and limits: Sorted-subset samples were not fully sequenced, rarefaction indicated. Relative to memory subsets, naive subsets generally showed larger estimated richness.

Under the authors' procedure: ImmunoSEQ junction-only sequences lacked quality scores, so their filtering differed. Profiled with immunoSEQ multiplex PCR; TCRdb holds only in-frame clones, not every one. V and J calls and clone size are given by that table; D and trimming were obtained from the DNA. The table includes about 700,000 clones, around two thirds detected once. The gene calls are TRBV7-2 and TRBJ1-3; 10 bases line up with TRBD1. This receptor was taken from a young woman in good health. Sequenced: memory CD4+ T cells sorted from blood. Subset: CD45RA-negative fraction. The chain's CDR3 is CASSLVGTGVSGNTIYF. The CDR3 nucleotides read TGTGCCAGCAGCTTAGTAGGGACAGGGGTATCTGGAAACACCATATATTTT.